A single sample is the source of the 9 T cell receptor beta chains below, sequenced in a study of blood T cell repertoires in COVID-19. Sequenced by immunoSEQ multiplex PCR; TCRdb stores in-frame clones only, minus some. This sample has approximately 440,000 clones; roughly 90% occur once, and the top ten carry under 0.75%. The sample taken for sequencing was PBMCs or T cells enriched from blood (not recorded which). The receptors shown here come from a woman aged 18-35 years who had recovered from COVID-19.

V gene TRBV5-1 combines with J gene TRBJ2-1, with 7 positions matching TRBD1. J gave up 7 bases and V 0 bases, and 10 bases lay outside the gene matches. The CDR3 extends over 16 amino acids. CDR1 is SGHRS, CDR2 YFSETQ, per germline. The CDR3 region is CASSLGGQGETNEQFF. The CDR3 DNA reads as TGCGCCAGCAGCTTGGGAGGGCAGGGGGAAACGAATGAGCAGTTCTTC.

The V call is TRBV4-2, the J call TRBJ1-6, with TRBD1 matching over 8 bases. Trimming took 4 bases from V and 5 from J; bases not matched to a gene: 16. The CDR3 consists of 19 residues. Germline V gene lookup returns CDR1 LGHNA and CDR2 YNFKEQ. The CDR3, as DNA: TGTGCCAGCAGCCCTACAGGGGGGCCTTTAGGCCCCGATAATTCACCCCTCCACTTT. It yields the protein CASSPTGGPLGPDNSPLHF.

About this clone itself: One junction end disagrees with the germline gene, perhaps due to a read error. The chain carries TRBV30 and TRBJ2-3; 7 bases fit TRBD1. Germline assignment: CDR1 GTSNPN and CDR2 SVGIG (reference sequence). This CDR3 region has 11 residues. CDR3 nucleotide sequence: TGTGCCTGGAGTGCCAGGACAGGAATTAATTTT. Translated, it gives CAWSARTGINF.

The chain recombines TRBV18 with TRBJ1-1; maybe TRBD1 (5 bases). Germline loops: CDR1 KGHSH, CDR2 LQKENI. There are 17 residues in the CDR3. With 3 bases removed from V and 1 base from J, the gap between germline ends came to 18 bases. CDR3 in amino acids: CASSPIFRGLSNTEAFF. The CDR3 bases are TGTGCCAGCTCACCCATATTTAGGGGACTCTCGAACACTGAAGCTTTCTTT.

This clone was recorded once. The chain recombines TRBV7-9 with TRBJ1-2; 9 positions match TRBD1. Trimming at V came to 5 bases and at J to 6 bases, leaving 10 bases not matched to a gene. This CDR3 contains 15 residues. The germline V gene has CDR1 SEHNR and CDR2 FQNEAQ (reference sequence). CDR3 sequence (DNA): TGTGCCAGCAGCGTTGGCAGGACAGGGGAGGATGGCTACACCTTC. It codes for CASSVGRTGEDGYTF.

The chain combines TRBV10-3 with TRBJ1-5; 8 bases fit TRBD1. The J segment lost 8 bases and the V segment lost 6 bases, leaving 6 bases of the junction unmatched. Germline lookup yields CDR1 ENHRY and CDR2 SYGVKD. The CDR3 covers 13 residues. The DNA for the CDR3 is TGTGCCATCAGGCCGGACAGGGAGGAGCCCCAGCATTTT. This sequence encodes CAIRPDREEPQHF.

The chain carries TRBV3-1 (or the pseudogene TRBV3-2) and TRBJ2-7; a weak D match, TRBD1 (5 bases). This CDR3 has 11 residues. Germline V lookup: CDR1 LGHDT, CDR2 YNNKEL (reference sequence). V was shortened by 5 bases and J by 7 bases, with 9 bases between the two germline ends. DNA for the CDR3: TGTGCCAGCAGCTACTCAGGGGAGCAGTACTTC. As protein: CASSYSGEQYF.

The J gene is TRBJ1-5, the V gene TRBV28; 7 bases are shared with TRBD1. CDR1 is MDHEN and CDR2 is SYDVKM in the germline V gene. The CDR3 is 18 amino acids. With 4 bases clipped from V and 1 base from J, the junction kept 13 bases outside the gene matches. The CDR3 loop is CASSSRLSGTVSNQPQHF. The DNA of the CDR3 is TGTGCCAGCAGTTCAAGACTTTCCGGGACAGTCAGCAATCAGCCCCAGCATTTT. The full variable domain, its missing parts supplied by reference TRBV28 and TRBJ1-5, is DVKVTQSSRYLVKRTGEKVFLECVQDMDHENMFWYRQDPGLGLRLIYFSYDVKMKEKGDIPEGYSVSREKKERFSLILESASTNQTSMYLCASSSRLSGTVSNQPQHFGDGTRLSIL.

The genes are TRBV5-1 and TRBJ2-2, with 7 bases fitting TRBD1. V lost 2 bases, J lost 6 bases, and 4 bases stayed unmatched. Per germline, CDR1 SGHRS and CDR2 YFSETQ. The CDR3 has 14 residues. The CDR3 is CASSFRTGPGELFF. CDR3 DNA sequence: TGCGCCAGCAGCTTTCGGACAGGTCCCGGGGAGCTGTTTTTT.